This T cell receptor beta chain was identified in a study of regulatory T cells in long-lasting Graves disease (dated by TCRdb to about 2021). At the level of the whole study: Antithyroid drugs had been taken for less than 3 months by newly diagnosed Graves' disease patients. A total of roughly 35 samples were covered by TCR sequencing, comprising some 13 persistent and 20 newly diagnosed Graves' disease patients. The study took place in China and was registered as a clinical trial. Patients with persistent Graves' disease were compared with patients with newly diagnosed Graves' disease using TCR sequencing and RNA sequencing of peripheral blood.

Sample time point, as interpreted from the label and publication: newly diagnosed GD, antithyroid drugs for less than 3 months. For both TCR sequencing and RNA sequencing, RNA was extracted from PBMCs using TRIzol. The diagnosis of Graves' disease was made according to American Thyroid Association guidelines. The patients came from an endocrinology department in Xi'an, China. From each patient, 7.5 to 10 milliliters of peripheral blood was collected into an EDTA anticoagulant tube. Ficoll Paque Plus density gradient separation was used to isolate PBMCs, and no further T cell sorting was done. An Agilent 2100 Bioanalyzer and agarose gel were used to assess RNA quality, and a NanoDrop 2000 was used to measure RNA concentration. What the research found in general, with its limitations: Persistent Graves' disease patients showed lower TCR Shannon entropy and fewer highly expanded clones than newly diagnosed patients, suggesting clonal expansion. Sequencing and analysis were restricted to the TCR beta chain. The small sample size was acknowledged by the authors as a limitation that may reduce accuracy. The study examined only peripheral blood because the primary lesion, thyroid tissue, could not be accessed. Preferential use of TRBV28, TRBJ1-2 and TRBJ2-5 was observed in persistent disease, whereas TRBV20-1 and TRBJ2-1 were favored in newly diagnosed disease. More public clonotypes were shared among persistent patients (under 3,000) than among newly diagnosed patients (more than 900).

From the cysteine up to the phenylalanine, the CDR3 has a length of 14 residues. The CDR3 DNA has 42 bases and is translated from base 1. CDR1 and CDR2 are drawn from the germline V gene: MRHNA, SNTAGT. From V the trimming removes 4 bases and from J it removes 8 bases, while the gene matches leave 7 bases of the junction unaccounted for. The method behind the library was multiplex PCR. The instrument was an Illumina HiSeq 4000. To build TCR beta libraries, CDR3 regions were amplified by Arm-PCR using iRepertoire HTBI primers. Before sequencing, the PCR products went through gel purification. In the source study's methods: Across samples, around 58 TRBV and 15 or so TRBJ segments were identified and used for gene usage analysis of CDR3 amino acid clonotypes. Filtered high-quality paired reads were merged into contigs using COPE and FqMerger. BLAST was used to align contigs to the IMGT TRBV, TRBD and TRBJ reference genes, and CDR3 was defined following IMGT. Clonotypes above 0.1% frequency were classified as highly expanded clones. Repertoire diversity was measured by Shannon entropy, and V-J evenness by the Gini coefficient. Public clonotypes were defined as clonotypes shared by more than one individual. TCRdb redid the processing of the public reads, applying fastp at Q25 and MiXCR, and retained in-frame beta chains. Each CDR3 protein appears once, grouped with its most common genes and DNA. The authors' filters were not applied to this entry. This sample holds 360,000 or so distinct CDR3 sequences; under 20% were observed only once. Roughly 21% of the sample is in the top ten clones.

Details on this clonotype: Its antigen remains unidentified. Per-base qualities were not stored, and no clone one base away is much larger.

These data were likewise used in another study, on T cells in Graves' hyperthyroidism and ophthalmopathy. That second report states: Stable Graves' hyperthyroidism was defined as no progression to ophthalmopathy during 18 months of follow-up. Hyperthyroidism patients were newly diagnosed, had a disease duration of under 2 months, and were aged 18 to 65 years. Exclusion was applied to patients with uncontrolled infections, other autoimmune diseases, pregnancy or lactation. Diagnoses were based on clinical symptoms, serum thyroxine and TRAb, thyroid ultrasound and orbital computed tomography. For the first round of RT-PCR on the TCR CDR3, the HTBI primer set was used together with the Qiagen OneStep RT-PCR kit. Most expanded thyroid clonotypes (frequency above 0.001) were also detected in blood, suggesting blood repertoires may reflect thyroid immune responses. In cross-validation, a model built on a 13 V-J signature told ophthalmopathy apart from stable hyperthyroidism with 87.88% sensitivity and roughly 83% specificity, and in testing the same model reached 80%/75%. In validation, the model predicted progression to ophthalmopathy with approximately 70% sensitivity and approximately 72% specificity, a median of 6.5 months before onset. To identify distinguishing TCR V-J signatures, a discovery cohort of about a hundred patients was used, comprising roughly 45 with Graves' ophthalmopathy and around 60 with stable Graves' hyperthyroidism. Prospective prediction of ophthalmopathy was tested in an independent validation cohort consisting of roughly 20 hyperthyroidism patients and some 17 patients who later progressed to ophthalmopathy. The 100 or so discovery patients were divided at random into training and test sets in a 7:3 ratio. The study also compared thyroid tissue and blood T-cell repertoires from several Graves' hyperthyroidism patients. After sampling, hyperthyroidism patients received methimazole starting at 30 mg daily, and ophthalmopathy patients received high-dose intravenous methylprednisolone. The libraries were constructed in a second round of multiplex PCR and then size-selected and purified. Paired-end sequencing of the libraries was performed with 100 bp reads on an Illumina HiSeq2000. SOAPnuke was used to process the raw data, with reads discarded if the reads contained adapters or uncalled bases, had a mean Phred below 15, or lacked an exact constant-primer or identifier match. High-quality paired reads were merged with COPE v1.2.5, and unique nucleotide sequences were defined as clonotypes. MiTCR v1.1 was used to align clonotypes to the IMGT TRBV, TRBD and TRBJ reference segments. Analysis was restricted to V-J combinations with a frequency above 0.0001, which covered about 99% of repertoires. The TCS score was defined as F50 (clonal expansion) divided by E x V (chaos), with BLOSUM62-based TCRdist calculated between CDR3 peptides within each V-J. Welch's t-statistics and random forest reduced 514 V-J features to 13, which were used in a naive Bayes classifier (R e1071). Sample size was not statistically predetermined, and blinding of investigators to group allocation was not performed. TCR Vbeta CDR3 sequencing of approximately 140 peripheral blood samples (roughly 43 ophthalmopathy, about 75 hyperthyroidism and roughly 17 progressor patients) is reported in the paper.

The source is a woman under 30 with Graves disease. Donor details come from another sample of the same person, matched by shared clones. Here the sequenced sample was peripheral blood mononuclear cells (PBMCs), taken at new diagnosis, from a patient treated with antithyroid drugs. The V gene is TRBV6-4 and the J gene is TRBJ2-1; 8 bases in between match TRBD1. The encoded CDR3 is CASSVGTGLDEQFF. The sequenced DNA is TGTGCCAGCAGTGTAGGGACAGGTCTTGATGAGCAGTTCTTC.